A single sample is the source of the 8 T cell receptor beta chains below, sequenced in a study of T-cell reconstitution after alpha-beta-depleted transplantation in children. The TCRbeta library was prepared with unique molecular identifiers. MiXCR, run by TCRdb on the PCR reads, gives a single entry per CDR3 protein. In the table there are 490,000 or so distinct CDR3 sequences, around an eighth of which are singletons. Source: PBMCs from the stem cell graft donor, taken from the stem cell graft. The receptors shown here come from a human donor who donated a stem cell graft to a child with combined immunodeficiency.

The table lists this clonotype with many counts. This CDR3 is CASSETHHTIYF. CDR3 nucleotide sequence: TGTGCCAGCAGTGAAACCCATCACACCATATATTTT. The chain joins TRBV6-1 to TRBJ1-3; D gene uncertain. The V gene's germline CDR1 is MNHNS and CDR2 SASEGT. The ends were cut back, 2 bases at V and 8 bases at J, with 7 bases in the middle. The CDR3 covers 12 residues.

This clonotype turned up a few times. The chain has TRBV20-1 and TRBJ2-3; D call uncertain. Trimming shortened V by 5 bases and J by 0 bases, and 12 bases separated the two germline ends. Germline CDR1 and CDR2: DFQATT and SNEGSKA (reference sequence). The CDR3 covers 14 residues. CDR3 bases: TGCAGTGCTGGTGTGGCTACTAGCACAGATACGCAGTATTTT. It yields the protein CSAGVATSTDTQYF.

The chain combines TRBV24-1 with TRBJ2-1, with D hard to call. V dropped 2 bases and J dropped 0 bases, with 13 bases sitting between them. The length of the CDR3 is 17 residues. Germline V CDR1 and CDR2: KGHDR, SFDVKD. Here the CDR3 DNA reads TGTGCCACCAGTGATTCAAGACGGCGGAGCTCCTACAATGAGCAGTTCTTC. The encoded protein is CATSDSRRRSSYNEQFF.

This clonotype was detected a few times. The V and J genes are TRBV5-6 and TRBJ2-1, with D possibly called TRBD1 or TRBD2 (5 bases each). With 4 bases removed from V and 0 bases from J, the gap between germline ends came to 14 bases. This CDR3 comprises 16 residues. Germline values: CDR1 SGHDT, CDR2 YYEEEE. CDR3 in amino acids: CASSGGPQSSYNEQFF. For the CDR3, the DNA is TGTGCCAGCAGCGGGGGACCGCAGAGCTCCTACAATGAGCAGTTCTTC.

In nucleotides, the CDR3 is TGTGCCAGCAGTACCCGGACAGGTCGTGACGAGCAGTACTTC. Residues: CASSTRTGRDEQYF. The chain uses TRBV6-2 or TRBV6-3 and TRBJ2-7, with 7 bases matching TRBD1. The CDR3 is 14 amino acids. The germline CDR1 and CDR2 sequences are MNHEY and SVGEGT. Germline trimming cut 5 bases from V and 5 bases from J; bases unmatched to any gene: 9.

The J gene is TRBJ2-1, the V gene TRBV20-1; D not resolved. Germline-derived CDR1 and CDR2 are DFQATT and SNEGSKA (reference sequence). CDR3 size: 15 residues. V lost 0 bases and J 5 bases, leaving 14 bases between the germline ends. The CDR3 DNA is TGCAGTGCTAGAGATGTTACGGCGGTGAACAATGAGCAGTTCTTC. Its protein is CSARDVTAVNNEQFF.

The CDR3 is CASSLRTGLLFSGANVLTF. The CDR3 region has the DNA TGTGCCAGCTCACTACGGACAGGGCTACTCTTCTCTGGGGCCAACGTCCTGACTTTC. The rearrangement joins TRBV18 to TRBJ2-6; 8 nucleotides match TRBD1. CDR1 and CDR2 (germline): KGHSH, LQKENI. V shed 4 bases and J 0 bases; nucleotides not matched to a gene: 11. This CDR3 spans 19 amino acids.

V is TRBV7-2 and J is TRBJ2-7; the D is unclear. V was clipped by 5 bases and J by 6 bases, with 11 bases between them. The CDR3 runs to 12 residues. Looked up from germline, CDR1 is SGHTA and CDR2 is FQGNSA. CDR3 DNA sequence: TGTGCCAGCAGCCACGGTTCGCCCGAGCAGTACTTC. It translates to CASSHGSPEQYF.